The T cell receptor (beta chain) described here comes from a study of T cells in Graves' hyperthyroidism and ophthalmopathy. There are 15 residues in the CDR3. Trimming cost V 6 bases and J 1 base; bases outside gene matches: 8. The germline gives CDR1 LNHDA, CDR2 SQIVND (reference sequence). In its sample, this clonotype was seen many times. RNA transcripts yielded amplified TCR beta CDR3 regions. During a first-round RT-PCR of the TCR CDR3, the HTBI primer set was used. TCRdb reprocessed the multiplex PCR reads with MiXCR, giving one entry per CDR3 protein. The sample lists about 260,000 distinct CDR3 sequences; roughly 17% were seen once.

The genes are TRBV19 and TRBJ1-1; TRBD1 aligns across 7 bases. The sequenced material came from blood. The sequence was collected from a woman aged 18-29 years with Graves' ophthalmopathy. The CDR3 reads CASSPLDRTNTEAFF. In DNA form, the CDR3 reads TGTGCCAGTAGCCCCTTGGACAGGACGAACACTGAAGCTTTCTTT. Filled out from reference TRBV19 and TRBJ1-1, the complete variable domain reads DGGITQSPKYLFRKEGQNVTLSCEQNLNHDAMYWYRQDPGQGLRLIYYSQIVNDFQKGDIAEGYSVSREKKESFPLTVTSAQKNPTAFYLCASSPLDRTNTEAFFGQGTRLTVV.